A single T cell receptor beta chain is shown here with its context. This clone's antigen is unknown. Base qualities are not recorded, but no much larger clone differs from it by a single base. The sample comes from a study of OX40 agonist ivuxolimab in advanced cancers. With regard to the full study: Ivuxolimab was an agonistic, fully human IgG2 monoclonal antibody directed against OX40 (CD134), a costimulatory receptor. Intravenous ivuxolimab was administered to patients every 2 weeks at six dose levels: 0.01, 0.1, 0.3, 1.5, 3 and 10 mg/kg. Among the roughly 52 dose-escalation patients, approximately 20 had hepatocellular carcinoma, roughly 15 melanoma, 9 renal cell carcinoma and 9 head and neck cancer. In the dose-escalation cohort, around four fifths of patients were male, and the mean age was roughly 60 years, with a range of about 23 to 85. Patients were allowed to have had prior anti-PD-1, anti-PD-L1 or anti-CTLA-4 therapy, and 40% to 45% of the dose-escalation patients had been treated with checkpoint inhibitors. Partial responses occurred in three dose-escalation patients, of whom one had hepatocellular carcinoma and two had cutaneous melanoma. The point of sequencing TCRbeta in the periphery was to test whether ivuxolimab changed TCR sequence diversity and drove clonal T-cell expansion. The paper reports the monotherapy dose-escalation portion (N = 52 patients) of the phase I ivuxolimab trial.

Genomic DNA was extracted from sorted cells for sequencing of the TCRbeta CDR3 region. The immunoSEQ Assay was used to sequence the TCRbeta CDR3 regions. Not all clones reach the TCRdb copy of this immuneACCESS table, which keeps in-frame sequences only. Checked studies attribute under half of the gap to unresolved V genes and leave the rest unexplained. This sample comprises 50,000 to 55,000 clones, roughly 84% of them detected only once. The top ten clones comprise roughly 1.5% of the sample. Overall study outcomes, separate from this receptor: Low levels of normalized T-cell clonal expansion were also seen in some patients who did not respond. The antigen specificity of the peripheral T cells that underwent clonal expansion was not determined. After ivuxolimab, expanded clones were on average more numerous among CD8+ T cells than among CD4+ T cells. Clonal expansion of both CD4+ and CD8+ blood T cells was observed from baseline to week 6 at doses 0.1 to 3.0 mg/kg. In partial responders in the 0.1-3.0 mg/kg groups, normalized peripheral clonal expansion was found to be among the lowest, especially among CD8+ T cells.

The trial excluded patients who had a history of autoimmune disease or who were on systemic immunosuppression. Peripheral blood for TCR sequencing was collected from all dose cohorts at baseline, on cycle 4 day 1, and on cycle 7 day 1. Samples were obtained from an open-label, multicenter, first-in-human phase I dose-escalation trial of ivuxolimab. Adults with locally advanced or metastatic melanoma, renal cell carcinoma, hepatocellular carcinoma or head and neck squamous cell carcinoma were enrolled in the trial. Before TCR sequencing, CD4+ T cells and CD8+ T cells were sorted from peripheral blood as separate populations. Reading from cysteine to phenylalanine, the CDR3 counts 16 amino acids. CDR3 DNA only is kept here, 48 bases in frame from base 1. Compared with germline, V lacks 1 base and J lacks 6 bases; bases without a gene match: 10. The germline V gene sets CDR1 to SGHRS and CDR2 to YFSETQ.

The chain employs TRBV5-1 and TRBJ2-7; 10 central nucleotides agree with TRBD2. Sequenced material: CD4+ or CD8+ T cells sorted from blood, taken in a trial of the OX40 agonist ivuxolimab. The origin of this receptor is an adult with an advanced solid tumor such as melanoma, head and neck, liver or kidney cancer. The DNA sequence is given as TGCGCCAGCAGCTTGATCCAAGCGGGGGGGCTGGGCGAGCAGTACTTC. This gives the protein CASSLIQAGGLGEQYF. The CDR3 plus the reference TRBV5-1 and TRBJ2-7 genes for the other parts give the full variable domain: KAGVTQTPRYLIKTRGQQVTLSCSPISGHRSVSWYQQTPGQGLQFLFEYFSETQRNKGNFPGRFSGRQFSNSRSEMNVSTLELGDSALYLCASSLIQAGGLGEQYFGPGTRLTVT.